Below, 4 T cell receptor beta chains from the same sample are listed, as sequenced in a study of beta chain features in type 1 diabetes. cDNA synthesis used the whole RNA isolate, giving expressed TCRB sequences. Data came from immunoSEQ multiplex PCR; TCRdb stores just in-frame clones and leaves some out. The data hold approximately 340,000 clones, with approximately 15% observed a single time. Sequencing was carried out using naive CD4+ T cells from blood. The receptors were gathered from a woman between 18 and 29 years old in good health.

The rearrangement links TRBV5-1 to TRBJ1-1; maybe TRBD1 (6 bases). The CDR3 runs to 15 residues. Trimming pared 2 bases from V and 1 base from J, leaving 12 bases between. Per germline, CDR1 SGHRS and CDR2 YFSETQ. CDR3 amino acids: CASSFWGRTNTEAFF. Written as DNA, the CDR3 is TGCGCCAGCAGCTTCTGGGGGCGGACGAACACTGAAGCTTTCTTT.

This clone was found a few times. The gene calls are TRBV10-3 and TRBJ2-2, with TRBD2 as a possible D gene (6 bases). Between the trimmed V and J ends, which lost 2 bases and 9 bases, there was a span of 13 bases. This CDR3 spans 14 amino acids. The germline V gene has CDR1 ENHRY and CDR2 SYGVKD. The CDR3 here is CAISEGGIGRELFF. CDR3 sequence (DNA): TGTGCCATCAGTGAGGGAGGGATTGGTAGGGAGCTGTTTTTT.

The chain is built from TRBV14 and TRBJ2-1; no definite D call. Germline loops: CDR1 SGHDN, CDR2 FVKESK. This CDR3 is built from 11 residues. V lost 5 bases to trimming and J lost 7 bases, with 6 bases between them. Here the CDR3 reads CASSFLNEQFF. Here the CDR3 DNA reads TGTGCCAGCAGCTTTCTTAATGAGCAGTTCTTC.

This chain connects TRBV18 to TRBJ1-1; D is undetermined. This CDR3 spans 15 amino acids. Per the germline V gene, CDR1 is KGHSH and CDR2 is LQKENI. V shed 2 bases and J shed 7 bases, with 17 bases lying between them. The CDR3 is CASSPYGVSAGEAFF. CDR3 DNA sequence: TGTGCCAGCTCACCATATGGGGTGTCGGCGGGTGAAGCTTTCTTT.